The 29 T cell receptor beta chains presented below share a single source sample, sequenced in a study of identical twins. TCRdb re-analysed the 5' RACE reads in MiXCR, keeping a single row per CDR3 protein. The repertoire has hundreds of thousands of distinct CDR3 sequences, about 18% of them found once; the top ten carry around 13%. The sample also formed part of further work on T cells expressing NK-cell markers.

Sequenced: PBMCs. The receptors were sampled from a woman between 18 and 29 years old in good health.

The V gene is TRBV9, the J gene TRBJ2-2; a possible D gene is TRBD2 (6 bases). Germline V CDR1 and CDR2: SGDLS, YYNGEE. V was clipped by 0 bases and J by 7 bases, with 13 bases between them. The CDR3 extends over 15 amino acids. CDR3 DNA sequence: TGTGCCAGCAGCGTAGGGAGCGCGCGGGACGGGGAGCTGTTTTTT. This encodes CASSVGSARDGELFF.

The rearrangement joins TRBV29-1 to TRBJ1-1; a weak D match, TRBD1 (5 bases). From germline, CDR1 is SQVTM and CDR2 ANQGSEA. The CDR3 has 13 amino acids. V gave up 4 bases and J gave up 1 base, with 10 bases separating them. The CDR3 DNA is TGCAGCGTTGCAAGGACACAGAACACTGAAGCTTTCTTT. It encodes CSVARTQNTEAFF.

The DNA for the CDR3 is TGTGCCAGCAGCCCCAGGCCATCCGGGGGAAACACCATATATTTT. It is translated as CASSPRPSGGNTIYF. This chain joins TRBV12-3 or TRBV12-4 and TRBJ1-3, with D unresolved. The ends were cut back, 6 bases at V and 4 bases at J, with 16 bases in the middle. CDR3 length equals 15 residues.

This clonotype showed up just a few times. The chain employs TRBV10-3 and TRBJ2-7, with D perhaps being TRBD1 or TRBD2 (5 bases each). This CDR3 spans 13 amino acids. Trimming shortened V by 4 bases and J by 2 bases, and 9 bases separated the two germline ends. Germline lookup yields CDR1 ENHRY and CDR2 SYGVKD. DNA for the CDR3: TGTGCCATCAGTGGGGACCCGACCTACGAGCAGTACTTC. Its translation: CAISGDPTYEQYF.

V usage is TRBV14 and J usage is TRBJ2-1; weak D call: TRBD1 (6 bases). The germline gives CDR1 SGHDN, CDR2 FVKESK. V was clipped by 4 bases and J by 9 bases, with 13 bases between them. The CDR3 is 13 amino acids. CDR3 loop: CASSPITGIEQFF. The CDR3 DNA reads TGTGCCAGCAGCCCAATAACAGGGATTGAGCAGTTCTTC.

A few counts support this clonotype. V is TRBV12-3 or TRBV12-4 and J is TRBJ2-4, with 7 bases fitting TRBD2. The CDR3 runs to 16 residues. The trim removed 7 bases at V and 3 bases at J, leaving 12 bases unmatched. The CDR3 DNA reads TGTGCCAGCACCTCCGTCCTAACTAGCGACAAAAACATTCAGTACTTC. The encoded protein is CASTSVLTSDKNIQYF.

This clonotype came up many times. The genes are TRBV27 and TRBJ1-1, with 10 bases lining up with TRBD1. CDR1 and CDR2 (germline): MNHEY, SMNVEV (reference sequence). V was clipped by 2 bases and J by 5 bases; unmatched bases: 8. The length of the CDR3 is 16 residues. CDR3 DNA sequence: TGTGCCAGCAGTTTAACACCTTCGGGACAGGGGACTGAAGCTTTCTTT. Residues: CASSLTPSGQGTEAFF.

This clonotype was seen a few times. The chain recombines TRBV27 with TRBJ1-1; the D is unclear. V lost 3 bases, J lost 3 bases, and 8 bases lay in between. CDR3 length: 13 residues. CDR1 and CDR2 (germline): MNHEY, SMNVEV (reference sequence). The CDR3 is CASSFLGDTEAFF. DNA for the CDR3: TGTGCCAGCAGTTTTTTGGGCGACACTGAAGCTTTCTTT.

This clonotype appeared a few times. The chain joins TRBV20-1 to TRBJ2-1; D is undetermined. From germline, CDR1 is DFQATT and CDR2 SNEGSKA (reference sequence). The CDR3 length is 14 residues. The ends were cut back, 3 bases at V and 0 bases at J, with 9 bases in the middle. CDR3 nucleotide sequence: TGCAGTGCTAGGGGGAAGGACTCCTACAATGAGCAGTTCTTC. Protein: CSARGKDSYNEQFF.

CDR3 DNA sequence: TGTGCCAGCAGCTTATTCGTCCTGCGGCGTCACAATGAGCAGTTCTTC. It encodes CASSLFVLRRHNEQFF. This sequence joins TRBV7-9 and TRBJ2-1; D is ambiguous. This CDR3 has 16 amino acids. CDR1 is SEHNR, CDR2 FQNEAQ, per germline (reference sequence). The germline V and J ends were trimmed by 2 bases and 5 bases, with 16 bases remaining between them. The variable domain in full, with the rest retrieved from reference TRBV7-9 and TRBJ2-1, is DTGVSQNPRHKITKRGQNVTFRCDPISEHNRLYWYRQTLGQGPEFLTYFQNEAQLEKSRLLSDRFSAERPKGSFSTLEIQRTEQGDSAMYLCASSLFVLRRHNEQFFGPGTRLTVL.

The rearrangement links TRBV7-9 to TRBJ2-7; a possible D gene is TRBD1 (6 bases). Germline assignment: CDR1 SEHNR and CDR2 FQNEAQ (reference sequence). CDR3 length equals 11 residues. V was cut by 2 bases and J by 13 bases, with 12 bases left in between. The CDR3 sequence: CASSLQDRSYF. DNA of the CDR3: TGTGCCAGCAGCTTACAAGACAGGAGCTACTTC.

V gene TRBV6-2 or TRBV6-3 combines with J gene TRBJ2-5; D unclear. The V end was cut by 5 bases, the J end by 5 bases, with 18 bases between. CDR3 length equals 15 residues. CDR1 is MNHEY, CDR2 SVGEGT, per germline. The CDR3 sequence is CASSRIAALRETQYF. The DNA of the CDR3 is TGTGCCAGCAGTCGCATAGCCGCACTTCGGGAGACCCAGTACTTC.

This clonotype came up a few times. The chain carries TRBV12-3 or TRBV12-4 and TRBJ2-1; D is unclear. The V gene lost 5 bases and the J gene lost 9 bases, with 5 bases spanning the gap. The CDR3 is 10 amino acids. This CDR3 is CASSSREQFF. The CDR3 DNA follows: TGTGCCAGCAGTAGCCGTGAGCAGTTCTTC.

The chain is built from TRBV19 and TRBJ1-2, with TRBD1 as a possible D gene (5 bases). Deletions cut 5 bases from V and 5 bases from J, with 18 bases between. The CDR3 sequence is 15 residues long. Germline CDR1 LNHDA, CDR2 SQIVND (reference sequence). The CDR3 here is CASSPTPGRAYGYTF. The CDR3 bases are TGTGCCAGTAGTCCAACCCCAGGCAGGGCTTATGGCTACACCTTC.

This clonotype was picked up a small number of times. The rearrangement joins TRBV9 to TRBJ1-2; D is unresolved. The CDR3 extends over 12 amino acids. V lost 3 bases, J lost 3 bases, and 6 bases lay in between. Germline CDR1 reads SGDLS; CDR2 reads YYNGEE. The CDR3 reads CASSEADYGYTF. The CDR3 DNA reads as TGTGCCAGCAGCGAAGCTGACTATGGCTACACCTTC.

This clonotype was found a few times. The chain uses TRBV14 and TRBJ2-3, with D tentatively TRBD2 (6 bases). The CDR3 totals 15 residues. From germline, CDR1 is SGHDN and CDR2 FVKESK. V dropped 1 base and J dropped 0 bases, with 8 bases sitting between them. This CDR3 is CASSQGRDSTDTQYF. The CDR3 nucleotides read TGTGCCAGCAGCCAAGGGAGGGACAGCACAGATACGCAGTATTTT.

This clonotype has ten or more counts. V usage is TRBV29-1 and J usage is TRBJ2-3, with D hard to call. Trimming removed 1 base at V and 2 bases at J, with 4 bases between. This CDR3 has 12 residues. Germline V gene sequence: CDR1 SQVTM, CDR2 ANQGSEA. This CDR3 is CSVEGLTDTQYF. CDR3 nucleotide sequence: TGCAGCGTTGAAGGACTCACAGATACGCAGTATTTT.

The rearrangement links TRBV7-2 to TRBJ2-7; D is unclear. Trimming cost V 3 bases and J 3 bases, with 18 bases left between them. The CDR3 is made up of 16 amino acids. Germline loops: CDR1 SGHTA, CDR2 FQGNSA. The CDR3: CASSFSHGELSYEQYF. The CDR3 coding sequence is TGTGCCAGCAGCTTCTCTCACGGAGAGTTAAGCTACGAGCAGTACTTC.

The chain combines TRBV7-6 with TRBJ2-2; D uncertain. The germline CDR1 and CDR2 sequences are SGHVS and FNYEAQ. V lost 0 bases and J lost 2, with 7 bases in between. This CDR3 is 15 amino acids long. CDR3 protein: CASSLAPLNTGELFF. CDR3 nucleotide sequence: TGTGCCAGCAGCTTAGCTCCACTTAACACCGGGGAGCTGTTTTTT. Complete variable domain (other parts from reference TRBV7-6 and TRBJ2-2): GAGVSQSPRYKVTKRGQDVALRCDPISGHVSLYWYRQALGQGPEFLTYFNYEAQQDKSGLPNDRFSAERPEGSISTLTIQRTEQRDSAMYRCASSLAPLNTGELFFGEGSRLTVL.

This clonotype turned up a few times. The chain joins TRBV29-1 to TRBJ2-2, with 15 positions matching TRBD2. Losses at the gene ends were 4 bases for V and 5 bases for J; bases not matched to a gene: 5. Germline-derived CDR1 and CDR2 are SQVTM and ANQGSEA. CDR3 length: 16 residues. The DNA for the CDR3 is TGCAGCGTTGGGTCGGGACTAGCGGGAGGAACCGGGGAGCTGTTTTTT. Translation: CSVGSGLAGGTGELFF.

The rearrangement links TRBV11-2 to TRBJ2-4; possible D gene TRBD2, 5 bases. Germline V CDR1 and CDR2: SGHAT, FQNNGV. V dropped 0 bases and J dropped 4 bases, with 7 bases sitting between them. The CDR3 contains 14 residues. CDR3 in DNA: TGTGCCAGCAGCTTAGATCGGGGAAAAAACATTCAGTACTTC. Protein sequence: CASSLDRGKNIQYF.

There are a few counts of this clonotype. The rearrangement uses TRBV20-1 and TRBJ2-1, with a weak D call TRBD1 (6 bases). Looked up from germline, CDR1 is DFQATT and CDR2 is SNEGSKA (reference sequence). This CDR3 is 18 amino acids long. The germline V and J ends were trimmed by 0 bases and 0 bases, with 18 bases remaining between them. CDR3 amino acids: CSAREAGVTISSYNEQFF. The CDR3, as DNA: TGCAGTGCTAGAGAAGCAGGGGTTACGATTAGCTCCTACAATGAGCAGTTCTTC.

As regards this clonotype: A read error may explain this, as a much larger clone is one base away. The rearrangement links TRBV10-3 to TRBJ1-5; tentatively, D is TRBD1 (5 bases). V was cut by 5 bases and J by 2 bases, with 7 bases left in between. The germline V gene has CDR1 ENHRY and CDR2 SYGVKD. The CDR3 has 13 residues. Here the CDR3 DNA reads TGTGCCATCAGTCCACAGGGCAATCAGCCCCAGCATTTT. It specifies CAISPQGNQPQHF.

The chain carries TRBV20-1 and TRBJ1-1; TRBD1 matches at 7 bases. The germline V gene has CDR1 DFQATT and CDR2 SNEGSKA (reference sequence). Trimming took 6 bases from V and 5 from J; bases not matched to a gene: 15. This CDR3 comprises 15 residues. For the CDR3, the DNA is TGCAGTGCCCCAGACAGGGTCAAGGGAGGGACTGAAGCTTTCTTT. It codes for CSAPDRVKGGTEAFF.

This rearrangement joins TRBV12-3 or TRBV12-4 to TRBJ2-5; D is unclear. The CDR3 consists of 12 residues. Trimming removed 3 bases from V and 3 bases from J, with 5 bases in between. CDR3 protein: CASSFSEETQYF. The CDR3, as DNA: TGTGCCAGCAGTTTTTCCGAAGAGACCCAGTACTTC.

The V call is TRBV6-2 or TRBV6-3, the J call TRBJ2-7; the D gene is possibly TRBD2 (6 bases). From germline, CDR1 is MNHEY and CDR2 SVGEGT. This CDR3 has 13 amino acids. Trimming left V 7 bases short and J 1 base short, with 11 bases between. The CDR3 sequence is CASTARESYEQYF. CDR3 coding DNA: TGTGCCAGCACAGCGCGGGAATCCTACGAGCAGTACTTC.

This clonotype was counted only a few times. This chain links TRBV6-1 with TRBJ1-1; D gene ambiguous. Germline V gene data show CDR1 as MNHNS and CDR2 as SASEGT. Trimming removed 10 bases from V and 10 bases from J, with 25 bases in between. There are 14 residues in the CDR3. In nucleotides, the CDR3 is TGTGCCACTCTATATGACCGGTCCCGAGGAGGAGCTTTCTTT. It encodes CATLYDRSRGGAFF.

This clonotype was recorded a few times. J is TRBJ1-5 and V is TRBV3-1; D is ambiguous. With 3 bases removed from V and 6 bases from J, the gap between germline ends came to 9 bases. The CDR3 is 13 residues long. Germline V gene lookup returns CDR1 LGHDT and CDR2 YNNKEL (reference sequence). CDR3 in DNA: TGTGCCAGCAGCCAGATTCGGGGTCAGCCCCAGCATTTT. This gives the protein CASSQIRGQPQHF.

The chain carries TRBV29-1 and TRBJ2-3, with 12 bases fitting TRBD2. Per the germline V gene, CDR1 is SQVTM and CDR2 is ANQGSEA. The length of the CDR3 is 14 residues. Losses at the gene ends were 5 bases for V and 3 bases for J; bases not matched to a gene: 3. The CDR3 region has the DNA TGCAGCGTTTCAGGACTAGCGGGGACAGATACGCAGTATTTT. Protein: CSVSGLAGTDTQYF.